The 29 T cell receptor beta chains in this list originate from one sample, sequenced in a study of cytomegalovirus exposure and HLA in healthy donors. Primers for the PCR totalled 60 Vbeta and 13 Jbeta. Here immunoSEQ multiplex PCR was the method, and the copy in TCRdb shows in-frame clones only, minus some. The sample holds about 94,000 clones, more than 60% seen once. The sequencing sample was made of PBMCs. All receptors come from a young man in good health and CMV-seronegative.

The chain uses TRBV7-2 and TRBJ2-7; perhaps TRBD2 as D (5 bases). V shed 2 bases and J shed 2 bases, with 10 bases lying between them. Germline V CDR1 and CDR2: SGHTA, FQGNSA. The CDR3 extends over 14 amino acids. CDR3 sequence reads: CASSLSGVTYEQYF. The CDR3 DNA reads TGTGCCAGCAGCTTATCCGGGGTTACCTACGAGCAGTACTTC.

The chain employs TRBV27 and TRBJ2-1; 15 nucleotides align to TRBD2. The CDR3 consists of 16 residues. Germline assignment: CDR1 MNHEY and CDR2 SMNVEV (reference sequence). Germline trimming cut 4 bases from V and 11 bases from J; bases unmatched to any gene: 9. The DNA for the CDR3 is TGTGCCAGCAGTTCGGGGGAGGGACTAGCGGGAGGTAAGCAGTTCTTC. It yields the protein CASSSGEGLAGGKQFF.

Comments on this clone: The germline gene is not matched at one end of the junction; a read error may be the cause. The chain employs TRBV7-9 and TRBJ2-7; D remains unclear. This CDR3 has 12 amino acids. Looked up from germline, CDR1 is SEHNR and CDR2 is FQNEAQ (reference sequence). CDR3 in amino acids: CSSSLVSYEQYF. In DNA form, the CDR3 reads TGTTCCAGCAGCTTAGTGAGTTACGAGCAGTACTTC. The full variable domain, with the rest looked up from reference TRBV7-9 and TRBJ2-7, is DTGVSQNPRHKITKRGQNVTFRCDPISEHNRLYWYRQTLGQGPEFLTYFQNEAQLEKSRLLSDRFSAERPKGSFSTLEIQRTEQGDSAMYLCSSSLVSYEQYFGPGTRLTVT.

This clone was counted once. The chain employs TRBV7-3 and TRBJ2-3; 9 bases are shared with TRBD2. J gave up 0 bases and V 4 bases, and 2 bases lay outside the gene matches. The V gene's germline CDR1 is SGHTA and CDR2 FQGTGA. CDR3 size: 15 residues. In nucleotides, the CDR3 is TGTGCCAGCAGCTACACTAGCGGGAGCACAGATACGCAGTATTTT. It encodes CASSYTSGSTDTQYF.

J is TRBJ2-1 and V is TRBV10-1; perhaps TRBD2 as D (6 bases). V was shortened by 6 bases and J by 0 bases, with 15 bases between the two germline ends. The germline CDR1 and CDR2 sequences are WNHNN and SYGVQD (reference sequence). The CDR3 runs to 16 residues. The CDR3 DNA sequence: TGCGCCAGCAGCCTGATAGCGGAGAGCTCCTACAATGAGCAGTTCTTC. Protein sequence: CASSLIAESSYNEQFF.

Written as DNA, the CDR3 is TGTGCCAGCAGCGCGGGACACAACTCCTACGAGCAGTACTTC. Amino acid sequence: CASSAGHNSYEQYF. The chain has TRBV9 and TRBJ2-7; D might be TRBD1 (6 bases). The CDR3 contains 14 residues. V was pared by 3 bases and J by 0 bases, with 10 bases between. Germline V gene data show CDR1 as SGDLS and CDR2 as YYNGEE. Drawing the rest from reference TRBV9 and TRBJ2-7, the complete variable domain is DSGVTQTPKHLITATGQRVTLRCSPRSGDLSVYWYQQSLDQGLQFLIQYYNGEERAKGNILERFSAQQFPDLHSELNLSSLELGDSALYFCASSAGHNSYEQYFGPGTRLTVT.

J is TRBJ2-3 and V is TRBV5-1; 8 bases agree with TRBD2. With 0 bases clipped from V and 3 bases from J, the junction kept 6 bases outside the gene matches. The CDR3 has 16 amino acids. Germline values: CDR1 SGHRS, CDR2 YFSETQ. CDR3 region: CASSLARGGRTDTQYF. CDR3 sequence (DNA): TGCGCCAGCAGCTTGGCACGCGGGGGGAGGACAGATACGCAGTATTTT.

V is TRBV30 and J is TRBJ2-5; maybe TRBD1 (6 bases). This CDR3 has 15 residues. V was trimmed by 0 bases and J by 7 bases, leaving 18 bases between them. Germline V lookup: CDR1 GTSNPN, CDR2 SVGIG (reference sequence). The CDR3 coding sequence is TGTGCCTGGAGTGTACTGGGGGCGCGAGGGGGGACCCAGTACTTC. Its protein product is CAWSVLGARGGTQYF.

Only one count was recorded for this clone. The chain carries TRBV7-3 and TRBJ2-2; no clear D. The CDR3 totals 16 residues. The V and J ends lost 1 base and 1 base respectively, with 10 bases between them. CDR1 and CDR2 (germline): SGHTA, FQGTGA. CDR3 in amino acids: CASSLNGGQNTGELFF. The CDR3 DNA is TGTGCCAGCAGCTTAAATGGTGGCCAGAACACCGGGGAGCTGTTTTTT.

The chain is built from TRBV13 and TRBJ1-3; TRBD1 agrees at 8 bases. Germline CDR1 PRHDT, CDR2 FYEKMQ (reference sequence). V was clipped by 0 bases and J by 3 bases; unmatched bases: 4. CDR3 length: 16 residues. The CDR3 region is CASSLGTGVLGNTIYF. The DNA of the CDR3 is TGTGCCAGCAGCTTAGGGACAGGGGTACTTGGAAACACCATATATTTT.

The chain couples TRBV4-3 to TRBJ2-1; TRBD2 aligns across 8 bases. Germline CDR1 is LGHNA and CDR2 is YSLEER. V gave up 0 bases and J gave up 8 bases; unmatched junction bases: 12. The CDR3 loop spans 17 amino acids. CDR3 DNA sequence: TGCGCCAGCAGCCAAGATCCCCCCAGCGGGGGTCCCGATGAGCAGTTCTTC. Amino acid sequence: CASSQDPPSGGPDEQFF.

This clone was observed once. The rearrangement uses TRBV5-4 and TRBJ1-2; TRBD1 matches 7 bases. V lost 4 bases to trimming and J lost 5 bases; unmatched junction nucleotides: 5. The CDR3 spans 13 residues. CDR1 is SGHNT and CDR2 is YYREEE in the germline V gene (reference sequence). This CDR3 reads CASSIGTVYGYTF. The CDR3 nucleotides are TGTGCCAGCAGCATTGGGACAGTTTATGGCTACACCTTC.

The rearrangement joins TRBV4-1 to TRBJ2-1, with 8 bases lining up with TRBD1. The germline V gene encodes CDR1 MGHRA and CDR2 YSYEKL. J was trimmed by 5 bases and V by 4 bases; bases with no gene match: 4. The CDR3 is 14 residues long. CDR3 protein: CASSRGQGDNEQFF. The CDR3 nucleotides are TGCGCCAGCAGCCGAGGACAGGGAGACAATGAGCAGTTCTTC.

The J gene is TRBJ2-7, the V gene TRBV29-1, with a possible D match to TRBD2 (5 bases). V was clipped by 7 bases and J by 6 bases, with 16 bases between them. This CDR3 is built from 12 residues. Germline CDR1 and CDR2: SQVTM and ANQGSEA. The DNA of the CDR3 is TGCAGCGCCTACCGGACTTCGAGCGAGCAGTACTTC. This gives the protein CSAYRTSSEQYF.

On this clone: The same CDR3 can be traced to other DNA sequences in this sample. The chain links TRBV27 to TRBJ2-6; D ambiguous. CDR1 is MNHEY, CDR2 SMNVEV, per germline (reference sequence). There are 14 residues in the CDR3. Trimming shortened V by 4 bases and J by 1 base, and 5 bases separated the two germline ends. The CDR3 DNA reads as TGTGCCAGCAGTTCCTTGTCTGGGGCCAACGTCCTGACTTTC. It encodes CASSSLSGANVLTF.

The gene calls are TRBV5-6 and TRBJ2-1, with D possibly matching TRBD2 (6 bases). V lost 2 bases and J 8 bases, leaving 17 bases between the germline ends. The germline V gene has CDR1 SGHDT and CDR2 YYEEEE. This CDR3 has 15 amino acids. CDR3 nucleotide sequence: TGTGCCAGCAGCTTCGGGGGTCCTGCTGCACATGAGCAGTTCTTC. This translates into CASSFGGPAAHEQFF.

The chain links TRBV11-2 to TRBJ1-5; D is unclear. Trimming left V 5 bases short and J 11 bases short, with 19 bases between. The CDR3 totals 14 residues. The germline CDR1 and CDR2 sequences are SGHAT and FQNNGV. The CDR3 coding sequence is TGTGCCAGCAGCCCGTTGACTGATCCACGTGCCCAGCATTTT. Amino acid sequence: CASSPLTDPRAQHF.

The CDR3 spells CATTPGLRTDTQYF. The CDR3 DNA is TGCGCCACCACCCCGGGACTTCGCACAGATACGCAGTATTTT. This chain joins TRBV10-2 and TRBJ2-3, with a possible D match to TRBD2 (6 bases). In germline, CDR1 is WSHSY, CDR2 SAAADI. The V end lost 10 bases, the J end lost 1 base, and 15 bases lay between the germline ends. There are 14 residues in the CDR3.

A single count supports this clone. The rearrangement joins TRBV10-3 to TRBJ2-1; 14 nucleotides agree with TRBD2. Unmatched junction bases numbered 5, after V lost 4 bases and J lost 9 bases. CDR3 size: 15 residues. Germline values: CDR1 ENHRY, CDR2 SYGVKD. The chain's CDR3 is CAISAGTSGSFEQFF. In DNA form, the CDR3 reads TGTGCCATCAGTGCCGGGACTAGCGGGAGCTTTGAGCAGTTCTTC.

This clone was counted ten times or more. The V call is TRBV6-1, the J call TRBJ2-2; 10 nucleotides match TRBD2. The CDR3 is 15 amino acids. Per germline, CDR1 MNHNS and CDR2 SASEGT. V shed 5 bases and J 3 bases; nucleotides not matched to a gene: 3. As DNA, the CDR3 is TGTGCCAGCAGTCCCCTAGCGGGGGACACCGGGGAGCTGTTTTTT. It encodes CASSPLAGDTGELFF.

The chain links TRBV7-2 to TRBJ1-5; the D gene is possibly TRBD1 (5 bases). Germline V lookup: CDR1 SGHTA, CDR2 FQGNSA. CDR3 length: 13 residues. The V end lost 3 bases, the J end lost 2 bases, and 5 bases lay between the germline ends. CDR3 sequence reads: CASSFRGNQPQHF. CDR3 bases: TGTGCCAGCAGCTTCAGGGGCAATCAGCCCCAGCATTTT.

The chain recombines TRBV9 with TRBJ1-1; possible D gene TRBD1, 6 bases. This CDR3 is built from 16 residues. CDR1 and CDR2 (germline): SGDLS, YYNGEE. The germline V and J ends were trimmed by 2 bases and 2 bases, with 16 bases remaining between them. The CDR3 DNA follows: TGTGCCAGCAGCGTTTCCTACAGGGCCATTAACACTGAAGCTTTCTTT. Encoded protein: CASSVSYRAINTEAFF.

V gene TRBV7-9 combines with J gene TRBJ2-7; 14 nucleotides agree with TRBD2. The CDR3 covers 18 residues. V dropped 5 bases and J dropped 4; count of bases not matched to a gene: 13. Germline V gene lookup returns CDR1 SEHNR and CDR2 FQNEAQ (reference sequence). The CDR3 reads CASSPYPGTSGGLYEQYF. CDR3 sequence (DNA): TGTGCCAGCAGCCCATACCCTGGGACTAGCGGGGGACTTTACGAGCAGTACTTC.

The J gene is TRBJ2-5, the V gene TRBV12-5; TRBD2 matches at 14 bases. The CDR3 contains 17 residues. Germline CDR1 is LGHNT and CDR2 is FRNRAP. The V segment lost 4 bases and the J segment 5 bases; nucleotides outside the gene matches: 9. The CDR3 DNA reads as TGTGCTAGTGGTTCCTTTCGACTAGCGGGAGGGCAGGAGACCCAGTACTTC. Encoded protein: CASGSFRLAGGQETQYF.

The chain recombines TRBV11-2 with TRBJ1-2; 7 bases are shared with TRBD1. From germline, CDR1 is SGHAT and CDR2 FQNNGV. The CDR3 runs to 16 residues. J gave up 4 bases and V 0 bases, and 8 bases lay outside the gene matches. CDR3 in amino acids: CASSLDGDSETYGYTF. CDR3 sequence (DNA): TGTGCCAGCAGCTTAGATGGGGACAGTGAAACCTATGGCTACACCTTC. Supplemented by reference TRBV11-2 and TRBJ1-2, the full variable domain reads EAGVAQSPRYKIIEKRQSVAFWCNPISGHATLYWYQQILGQGPKLLIQFQNNGVVDDSQLPKDRFSAERLKGVDSTLKIQPAKLEDSAVYLCASSLDGDSETYGYTFGSGTRLTVV.

V and J are TRBV5-4 and TRBJ2-1; TRBD1 matches at 7 bases. Germline assignment: CDR1 SGHNT and CDR2 YYREEE (reference sequence). The trim removed 4 bases at V and 7 bases at J, leaving 14 bases unmatched. CDR3 length: 16 amino acids. The CDR3 nucleotides read TGTGCCAGCAGCCCCGAGGTGGGACAGTCTTCGAATGAGCAGTTCTTC. Residues: CASSPEVGQSSNEQFF.

As regards this clone: At one end the junction does not follow the germline gene, possibly because of a read error. The chain is built from TRBV7-9 and TRBJ2-1, with D perhaps TRBD2 (5 bases). CDR3 size: 12 residues. Per the germline V gene, CDR1 is SEHNR and CDR2 is FQNEAQ (reference sequence). The CDR3 spells CSSSPADYKQFF. The CDR3, as DNA: TGTTCCAGCAGCCCCGCCGACTATAAGCAGTTCTTC.

This clone was detected only a few times. The chain employs TRBV7-3 and TRBJ1-2; weak D call: TRBD1 (5 bases). The V end lost 5 bases, the J end lost 1 base, and 14 bases lay between the germline ends. The V gene's germline CDR1 is SGHTA and CDR2 FQGTGA. CDR3 length: 15 amino acids. CDR3 region: CASSPDGGYNYGYTF. CDR3 coding DNA: TGTGCCAGCAGCCCCGACGGGGGATATAACTATGGCTACACCTTC.

In regard to this clone: Other DNA sequences in this sample translate to the same CDR3. The gene calls are TRBV6-5 and TRBJ2-7; 10 bases fit TRBD2. The CDR3 runs 15 residues. Per germline, CDR1 MNHEY and CDR2 SVGAGI. Trimming removed 5 bases from V and 1 base from J; junction bases left unmatched: 5. CDR3 bases: TGTGCCAGCAGTCCCCTAGCGGGAGATTCCTACGAGCAGTACTTC. Translation: CASSPLAGDSYEQYF.